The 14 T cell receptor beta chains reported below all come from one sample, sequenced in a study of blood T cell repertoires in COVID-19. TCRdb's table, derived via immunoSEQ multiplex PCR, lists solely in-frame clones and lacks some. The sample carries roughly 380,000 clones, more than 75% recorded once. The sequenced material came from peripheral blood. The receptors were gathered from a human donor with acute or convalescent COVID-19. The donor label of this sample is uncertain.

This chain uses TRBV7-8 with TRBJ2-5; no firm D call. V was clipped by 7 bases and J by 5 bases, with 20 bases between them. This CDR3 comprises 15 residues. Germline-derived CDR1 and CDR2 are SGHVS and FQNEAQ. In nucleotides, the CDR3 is TGTGCCAGCACCCAGAATATGGGTTCCGGGGAGACCCAGTACTTC. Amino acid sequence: CASTQNMGSGETQYF.

CDR3 protein: CATSRATRLGGGQETQYF. CDR3 coding DNA: TGTGCCACCAGCAGAGCAACCCGCTTAGGGGGGGGACAAGAGACCCAGTACTTC. The V call is TRBV15, the J call TRBJ2-5; D may be TRBD2 (7 bases). The CDR3 loop spans 18 amino acids. Trimming pared 1 base from V and 2 bases from J, leaving 20 bases between. Germline loops: CDR1 LNHNV, CDR2 YYDKDF (reference sequence).

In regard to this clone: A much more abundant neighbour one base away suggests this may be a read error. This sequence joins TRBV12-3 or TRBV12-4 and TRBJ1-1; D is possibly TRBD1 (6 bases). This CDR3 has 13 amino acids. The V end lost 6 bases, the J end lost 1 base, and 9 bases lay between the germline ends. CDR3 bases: TGTGCCAGCAGACAGGGCTCGAACACTGAAGCTTTCTTT. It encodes CASRQGSNTEAFF.

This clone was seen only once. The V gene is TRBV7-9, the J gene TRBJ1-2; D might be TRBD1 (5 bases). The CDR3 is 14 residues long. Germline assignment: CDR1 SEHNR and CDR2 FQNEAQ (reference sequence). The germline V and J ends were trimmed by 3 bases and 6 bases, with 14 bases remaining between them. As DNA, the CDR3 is TGTGCCAGCAGCTTTAGGGGCTCAACCCATGGCTACACCTTC. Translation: CASSFRGSTHGYTF.

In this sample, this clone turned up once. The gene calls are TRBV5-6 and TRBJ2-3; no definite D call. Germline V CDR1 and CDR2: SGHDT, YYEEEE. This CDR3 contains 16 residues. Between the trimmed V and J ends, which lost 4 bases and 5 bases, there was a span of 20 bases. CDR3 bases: TGTGCCAGCAGCCGACTCACCCCCCGGAGAAAAGATACGCAGTATTTT. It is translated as CASSRLTPRRKDTQYF.

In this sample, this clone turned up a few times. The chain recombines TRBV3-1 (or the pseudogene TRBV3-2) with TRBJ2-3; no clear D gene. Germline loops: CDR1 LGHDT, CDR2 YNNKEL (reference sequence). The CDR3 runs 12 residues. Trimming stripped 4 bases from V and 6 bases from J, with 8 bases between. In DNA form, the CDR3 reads TGTGCCAGCAGCCGTTCTACGGATACGCAGTATTTT. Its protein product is CASSRSTDTQYF.

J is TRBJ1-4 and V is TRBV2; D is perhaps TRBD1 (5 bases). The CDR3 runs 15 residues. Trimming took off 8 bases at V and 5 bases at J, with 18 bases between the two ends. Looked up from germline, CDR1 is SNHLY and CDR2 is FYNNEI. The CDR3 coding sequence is TGTGCCAGCGGGCGGGGCAAAAACAGGAATGAAAAACTGTTTTTT. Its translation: CASGRGKNRNEKLFF. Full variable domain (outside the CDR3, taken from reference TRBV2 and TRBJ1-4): EPEVTQTPSHQVTQMGQEVILRCVPISNHLYFYWYRQILGQKVEFLVSFYNNEISEKSEIFDDQFSVERPDGSNFTLKIRSTKLEDSAMYFCASGRGKNRNEKLFFGSGTQLSVL.

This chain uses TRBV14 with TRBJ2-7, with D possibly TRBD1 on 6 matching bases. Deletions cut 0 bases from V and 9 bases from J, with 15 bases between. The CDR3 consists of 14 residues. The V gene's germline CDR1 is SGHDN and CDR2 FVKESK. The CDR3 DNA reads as TGTGCCAGCAGCCAAGAACACACAGGGTTCCGGCAGTACTTC. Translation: CASSQEHTGFRQYF.

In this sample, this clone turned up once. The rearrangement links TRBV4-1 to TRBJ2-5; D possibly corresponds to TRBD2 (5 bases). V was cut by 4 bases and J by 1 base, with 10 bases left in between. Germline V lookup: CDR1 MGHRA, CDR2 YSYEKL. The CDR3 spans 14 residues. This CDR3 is CASSPNGVQETQYF. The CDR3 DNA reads TGCGCCAGCAGCCCGAACGGGGTCCAAGAGACCCAGTACTTC.

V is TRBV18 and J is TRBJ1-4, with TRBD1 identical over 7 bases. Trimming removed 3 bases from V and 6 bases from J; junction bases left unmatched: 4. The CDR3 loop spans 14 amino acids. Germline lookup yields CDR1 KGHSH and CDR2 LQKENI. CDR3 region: CASSPTGFDEKLFF. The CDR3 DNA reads TGTGCCAGCTCACCGACAGGGTTCGATGAAAAACTGTTTTTT.

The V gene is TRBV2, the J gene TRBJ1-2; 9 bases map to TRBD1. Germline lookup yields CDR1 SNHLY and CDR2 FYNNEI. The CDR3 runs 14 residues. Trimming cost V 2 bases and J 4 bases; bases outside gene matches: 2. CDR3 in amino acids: CASSESDRGYGYTF. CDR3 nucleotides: TGTGCCAGCAGTGAATCGGACAGGGGCTATGGCTACACCTTC.

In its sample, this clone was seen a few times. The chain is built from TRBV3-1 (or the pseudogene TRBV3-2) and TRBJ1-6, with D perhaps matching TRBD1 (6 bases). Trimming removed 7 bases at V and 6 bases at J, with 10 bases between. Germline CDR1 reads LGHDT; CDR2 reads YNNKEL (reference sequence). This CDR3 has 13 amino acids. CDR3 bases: TGTGCCAGCAACAGGGTCGGTAATTCACCCCTCCACTTT. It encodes CASNRVGNSPLHF.

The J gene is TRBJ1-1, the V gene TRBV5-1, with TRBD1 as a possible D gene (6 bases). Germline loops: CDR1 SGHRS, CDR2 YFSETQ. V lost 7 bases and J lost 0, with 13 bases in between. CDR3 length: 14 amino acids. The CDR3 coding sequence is TGCGCCAGCTACCGGGACAACCTGAACACTGAAGCTTTCTTT. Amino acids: CASYRDNLNTEAFF.

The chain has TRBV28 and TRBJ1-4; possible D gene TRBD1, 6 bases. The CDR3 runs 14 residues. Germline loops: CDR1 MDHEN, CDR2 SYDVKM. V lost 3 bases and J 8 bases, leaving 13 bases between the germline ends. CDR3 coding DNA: TGTGCCAGCAGTTTTGGGGGGGCCGGGGAAAAACTGTTTTTT. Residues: CASSFGGAGEKLFF.